These T cell receptor beta chains were read from a single sample in a study of T cells in Graves' hyperthyroidism and ophthalmopathy. Using its own MiXCR run on the multiplex PCR reads, TCRdb lists one record per CDR3 protein. The data contain about 840,000 distinct CDR3 sequences, about 38% of them singletons. The sample consisted of blood. The receptors come from a young man with Graves' hyperthyroidism. CDR3s include the opening cysteine and the closing phenylalanine or tryptophan. The D gene is left open where the match is weak. Some rows have no size entry. The others give once, few or many, or a class for an expanded clone.

clone_size: few; cdr3_length: 13; j_call: TRBJ1-1; d_call: -; v_call: TRBV7-9; cdr3_aa: CASSIGGFTEAFF; cdr3_nt: TGTGCCAGCTCTATAGGGGGATTTACTGAAGCTTTCTTT
clone_size: few; cdr3_length: 14; j_call: TRBJ1-2; d_call: -; v_call: TRBV6-5; cdr3_aa: CASSLVPGNRGYTF; cdr3_nt: TGTGCCAGCAGTTTGGTCCCTGGGAATAGGGGCTACACCTTC
clone_size: once; cdr3_length: 14; j_call: TRBJ1-5; d_call: -; v_call: TRBV10-3; cdr3_aa: CASSAHSGNQPQHF; cdr3_nt: TGTGCCAGCAGCGCCCATTCGGGCAATCAGCCCCAGCATTTT
clone_size: -; cdr3_length: 14; j_call: TRBJ1-1; d_call: -; v_call: TRBV5-1; cdr3_aa: CATGVGREGTEAFF; cdr3_nt: TGCGCCACCGGAGTGGGCAGGGAGGGCACTGAAGCTTTCTTT
clone_size: few; cdr3_length: 17; j_call: TRBJ1-5; d_call: -; v_call: TRBV7-9; cdr3_aa: CASSLEGAGEGNQPQHF; cdr3_nt: TGTGCCAGCAGCTTAGAAGGGGCAGGGGAGGGCAATCAGCCCCAGCATTTT
clone_size: -; cdr3_length: 16; j_call: TRBJ2-2; d_call: -; v_call: TRBV5-4; cdr3_aa: CASSLDAGMNTGELFF; cdr3_nt: TGTGCCAGCAGCTTGGATGCAGGGATGAACACCGGGGAGCTGTTTTTT
clone_size: -; cdr3_length: 15; j_call: TRBJ1-4; d_call: TRBD1; v_call: TRBV12-3/TRBV12-4; cdr3_aa: CASSPQGGYNEKLFF; cdr3_nt: TGTGCCAGCAGTCCCCAGGGGGGGTATAATGAAAAACTGTTTTTT
clone_size: -; cdr3_length: 15; j_call: TRBJ2-7; d_call: -; v_call: TRBV20-1; cdr3_aa: CSARDTMESSYEQYF; cdr3_nt: TGCAGTGCTAGAGATACGATGGAGAGCTCCTACGAGCAGTACTTC
clone_size: many; cdr3_length: 15; j_call: TRBJ1-3; d_call: -; v_call: TRBV7-2; cdr3_aa: CASSPGAVSGNTIYF; cdr3_nt: TGTGCCAGCAGCCCCGGTGCCGTCTCTGGAAACACCATATATTTT
clone_size: many; cdr3_length: 12; j_call: TRBJ2-2; d_call: -; v_call: TRBV29-1; cdr3_aa: CSVVQTTGELFF; cdr3_nt: TGCAGCGTTGTACAGACCACCGGGGAGCTGTTTTTT
clone_size: many; cdr3_length: 15; j_call: TRBJ2-5; d_call: -; v_call: TRBV7-8; cdr3_aa: CASSVDPSRQETQYF; cdr3_nt: TGTGCCAGCAGCGTTGATCCCTCCCGCCAAGAGACCCAGTACTTC
clone_size: few; cdr3_length: 15; j_call: TRBJ2-7; d_call: TRBD2; v_call: TRBV20-1; cdr3_aa: CSARSSGTSVYEQYF; cdr3_nt: TGCAGTGCTAGATCTTCCGGGACTAGCGTCTACGAGCAGTACTTC
clone_size: many; cdr3_length: 13; j_call: TRBJ2-5; d_call: -; v_call: TRBV2; cdr3_aa: CASSDGNQETQYF; cdr3_nt: TGTGCCAGCAGTGATGGCAACCAAGAGACCCAGTACTTC
clone_size: few; cdr3_length: 11; j_call: TRBJ2-1; d_call: -; v_call: TRBV29-1; cdr3_aa: CSGGAYNEQFF; cdr3_nt: TGCAGCGGAGGGGCATACAATGAGCAGTTCTTC
clone_size: many; cdr3_length: 13; j_call: TRBJ2-2; d_call: -; v_call: TRBV7-9; cdr3_aa: CASSLPPSGELFF; cdr3_nt: TGTGCCAGCAGCTTACCCCCCAGCGGGGAGCTGTTTTTT
clone_size: -; cdr3_length: 13; j_call: TRBJ1-6; d_call: TRBD1; v_call: TRBV12-3/TRBV12-4; cdr3_aa: CASSRQGGRPLHF; cdr3_nt: TGTGCCAGCAGTCGACAGGGCGGTAGACCCCTCCACTTT
clone_size: few; cdr3_length: 15; j_call: TRBJ1-2; d_call: TRBD1; v_call: TRBV20-1; cdr3_aa: CSARDGWTGDYGYTF; cdr3_nt: TGCAGTGCTAGAGATGGTTGGACAGGGGACTATGGCTACACCTTC